These 30 T cell receptor beta chains share one sample of origin, sequenced in a study of blood T cells in healthy people across ages. PCR was performed a second time for about 7 to 12 cycles using a sample-barcoded 5' primer and a J-beta primer mix. One entry per CDR3 protein, called by TCRdb with MiXCR from the 5' RACE reads. This sample has 700,000 to 900,000 distinct CDR3 sequences; about 48% occur once, and the top ten carry approximately 40%. What was sequenced was blood. The source of these receptors is a man older than 75 in good health.

The genes are TRBV6-7 and TRBJ2-6, with D perhaps matching TRBD1 (5 bases). TRBV6-7 is annotated as an ORF whose role is uncertain. The CDR3 is 18 residues long. V dropped 0 bases and J dropped 0 bases, with 12 bases sitting between them. The chain's CDR3 is CASSYSRTQHSGANVLTF. In nucleotides, the CDR3 is TGTGCCAGCAGTTACTCGAGGACACAACACTCTGGGGCCAACGTCCTGACTTTC.

This clonotype was recorded a few times. The chain carries TRBV12-3 or TRBV12-4 and TRBJ2-1; a weak D match, TRBD2 (5 bases). This CDR3 has 16 amino acids. V was clipped by 4 bases and J by 2 bases, with 15 bases between them. This CDR3 is CASSSPTGRAYNEQFF. CDR3 DNA sequence: TGTGCCAGCAGTTCCCCTACGGGAAGGGCCTACAATGAGCAGTTCTTC.

The V call is TRBV20-1, the J call TRBJ2-5, with 10 bases identical to TRBD2. This CDR3 is 14 amino acids long. Germline loops: CDR1 DFQATT, CDR2 SNEGSKA (reference sequence). V lost 8 bases, J lost 2 bases, and 8 bases stayed unmatched. For the CDR3, the DNA is TGCAGTAGAAGGGGACTAGCGTATCAAGAGACCCAGTACTTC. It specifies CSRRGLAYQETQYF.

This clonotype was counted many times. The CDR3 is CASSFGTGNTGELFF. CDR3 sequence (DNA): TGTGCCAGCAGCTTTGGGACAGGGAACACCGGGGAGCTGTTTTTT. The chain joins TRBV11-3 to TRBJ2-2; TRBD1 matches at 8 bases. The CDR3 runs 15 residues. J was trimmed by 1 base and V by 3 bases; bases with no gene match: 1. Germline values: CDR1 SGHNT, CDR2 YENEEA. The full variable domain, rest sourced from reference TRBV11-3 and TRBJ2-2, is EAGVVQSPRYKIIEKKQPVAFWCNPISGHNTLYWYLQNLGQGPELLIRYENEEAVDDSQLPKDRFSAERLKGVDSTLKIQPAELGDSAVYLCASSFGTGNTGELFFGEGSRLTVL.

Regarding this clonotype: Since a much larger clone is just one base distant, this may be a read error. V is TRBV12-3 or TRBV12-4 and J is TRBJ2-1, with 7 bases aligning to TRBD1. V was pared by 7 bases and J by 2 bases, with 5 bases of the junction left unmatched. The CDR3 has 14 amino acids. This CDR3 is CASNLGTAYNEQFF. In DNA, the CDR3 is TGTGCCAGCAATTTGGGGACAGCCTACAATGAGCAGTTCTTC.

This clonotype has just a few counts. The genes are TRBV5-1 and TRBJ1-4, with 9 bases that match TRBD1. This CDR3 is built from 15 residues. With V trimmed by 0 bases and J by 6 bases, 3 bases remained unmatched. Germline values: CDR1 SGHRS, CDR2 YFSETQ. CDR3 coding DNA: TGCGCCAGCAGCTTGGCGGGACAGGGTTATGAAAAACTGTTTTTT. This translates into CASSLAGQGYEKLFF.

This sequence joins TRBV11-2 and TRBJ2-1; D uncertain. The CDR3 spans 13 residues. Per the germline V gene, CDR1 is SGHAT and CDR2 is FQNNGV. Trimming removed 7 bases from V and 4 bases from J, with 11 bases in between. The chain's CDR3 is CASIPPNYNEQFF. For the CDR3, the DNA is TGTGCCAGCATCCCTCCTAATTACAATGAGCAGTTCTTC.

The chain has TRBV5-8 and TRBJ1-2, with 10 bases lining up with TRBD1. This CDR3 spans 13 amino acids. J lost 6 bases, V lost 10 bases, and 9 bases had no gene match. Germline V gives CDR1 SGHTS, CDR2 YDEGEE. The DNA for the CDR3 is TGTGCCGTTACGGGACAGGGGAAGAATGGCTACACCTTC. Encoded protein: CAVTGQGKNGYTF.

This chain links TRBV28 with TRBJ2-3, with D perhaps matching TRBD1 or TRBD2 (5 bases each). Germline V lookup: CDR1 MDHEN, CDR2 SYDVKM. V dropped 4 bases and J dropped 14 bases, with 37 bases sitting between them. This CDR3 is built from 19 residues. The chain's CDR3 is CASSSPQLGVSRSHRYAYF. For the CDR3, the DNA is TGTGCCAGCAGTTCACCCCAGCTGGGGGTTTCTAGGTCCCACAGATACGCGTATTTT. Based on the CDR3 plus reference TRBV28 and TRBJ2-3, the full variable domain is DVKVTQSSRYLVKRTGEKVFLECVQDMDHENMFWYRQDPGLGLRLIYFSYDVKMKEKGDIPEGYSVSREKKERFSLILESASTNQTSMYLCASSSPQLGVSRSHRYAYFGPGTRLTVL.

The chain couples TRBV20-1 to TRBJ2-3; the match to TRBD2 covers 13 bases. This CDR3 is 16 amino acids long. J lost 14 bases, V lost 3 bases, and 17 bases had no gene match. The V gene's germline CDR1 is DFQATT and CDR2 SNEGSKA (reference sequence). For the CDR3, the DNA is TGCAGTGCTAGCCCCGGACTAGCGGGAGAGGGTGGATACGCGTATTTT. This encodes CSASPGLAGEGGYAYF.

This clonotype was counted only a few times. The rearrangement uses TRBV12-3 or TRBV12-4 and TRBJ2-7, with TRBD1 identical over 8 bases. The CDR3 length is 14 residues. V gave up 6 bases and J gave up 2 bases; unmatched junction bases: 6. In DNA, the CDR3 is TGTGCCAGCAGCTCGGAACAGGGGGCCTACGAGCAGTACTTC. Translation: CASSSEQGAYEQYF.

The gene calls are TRBV18 and TRBJ2-7; TRBD1 aligns across 9 bases. Losses at the gene ends were 6 bases for V and 5 bases for J; bases not matched to a gene: 8. The CDR3 sequence is 14 residues long. The germline V gene has CDR1 KGHSH and CDR2 LQKENI. CDR3 nucleotide sequence: TGTGCCAGCTCTCCGGACAGGGGCCTGAACGAGCAGTACTTC. This codes for CASSPDRGLNEQYF.

The table lists this clonotype with a few counts. The chain has TRBV10-3 and TRBJ2-7, with TRBD2 matching over 9 bases. Germline lookup yields CDR1 ENHRY and CDR2 SYGVKD. V lost 4 bases, J lost 2 bases, and 0 bases stayed unmatched. The CDR3 loop spans 13 amino acids. The CDR3 here is CAISGLAAYEQYF. CDR3 bases: TGTGCCATCAGTGGACTAGCGGCCTACGAGCAGTACTTC.

Comments on this clonotype: The conserved phenylalanine or tryptophan normally closing the CDR3 is absent here, so this likely arose from a read error. The rearrangement joins TRBV2 to TRBJ2-1; TRBD2 agrees at 9 bases. With 6 bases clipped from V and 5 bases from J, the junction kept 8 bases outside the gene matches. In germline, CDR1 is SNHLY, CDR2 FYNNEI. This CDR3 spans 15 amino acids. The CDR3 DNA is TGTGCCAGCAGCGTTGGTAGCGGGAGTAACAATGAGCAGTTCTTA. It yields the protein CASSVGSGSNNEQFL.

This clonotype was counted a few times. The chain has TRBV2 and TRBJ1-2; TRBD1 matches 8 bases. This CDR3 region has 14 residues. V trimming: 2 bases; J trimming: 7 bases; junction bases outside the gene matches: 6. Germline V lookup: CDR1 SNHLY, CDR2 FYNNEI. The CDR3 protein is CASSEIPGGGGYTF. CDR3 DNA: TGTGCCAGCAGTGAAATCCCAGGGGGCGGTGGCTACACCTTC.

In this sample, this clonotype turned up a few times. This chain uses TRBV5-1 with TRBJ2-4; D is perhaps TRBD1 or TRBD2 (6 bases each). The better agreement between TRBJ2-5 and the DNA end casts doubt on the J call. This CDR3 is 16 amino acids long. CDR1 and CDR2 (germline): SGHRS, YFSETQ. The CDR3 region has the DNA TGCGCCAGCAGCTTGGGGTCGATAGGGGGGCAGGAGACCCAGTACTTC. Its protein product is CASSLGSIGGQETQYF.

This clonotype was counted once. This sequence joins TRBV20-1 and TRBJ1-4; D possibly corresponds to TRBD1 (6 bases). Trimming took 4 bases from V and 0 from J, leaving 6 bases between them. CDR1 is DFQATT and CDR2 is SNEGSKA in the germline V gene (reference sequence). The CDR3 is 13 residues long. The CDR3 DNA follows: TGCAGTGCTAACAGGGCAACTAATGAAAAACTGTTTTTT. Residues: CSANRATNEKLFF.

This clonotype has a handful of counts. The chain is built from TRBV20-1 and TRBJ2-1, with D uncertain. The J call may be in error: the DNA end matches TRBJ2-7 better. The CDR3 length is 12 residues. Germline V CDR1 and CDR2: DFQATT, SNEGSKA (reference sequence). CDR3 region: CSVISSYNEQYF. For the CDR3, the DNA is TGCAGTGTGATTAGCTCCTACAATGAGCAGTACTTC.

This chain uses TRBV27 with TRBJ2-4; 9 bases align to TRBD1. The junction had 15 bases not matched to a gene; V was cut back by 5 bases and J by 13 bases. The CDR3 is made up of 15 amino acids. The germline V gene encodes CDR1 MNHEY and CDR2 SMNVEV (reference sequence). In DNA, the CDR3 is TGTGCCAGCAGTAAACTGGGACAGGGAACTCGGGAGCAGTACTTC. Its protein is CASSKLGQGTREQYF.

The chain recombines TRBV10-3 with TRBJ2-1; unclear D gene. V was trimmed by 1 base and J by 5 bases, leaving 3 bases between them. The CDR3 consists of 12 residues. CDR1 ENHRY and CDR2 SYGVKD come from the germline V gene. The CDR3 region is CAISEWNNEQFF. The CDR3 region has the DNA TGTGCCATCAGTGAGTGGAACAATGAGCAGTTCTTC.

This sequence joins TRBV25-1 and TRBJ2-1; possibly TRBD2 for D (6 bases). This CDR3 region has 10 residues. V was pared by 8 bases and J by 15 bases, with 14 bases between. The germline V gene has CDR1 MGHDK and CDR2 SYGVNS. CDR3 in DNA: TGTGCCAGCCGGAGGAGGGAACGGTTCTTC. It yields the protein CASRRRERFF.

The chain uses TRBV5-1 and TRBJ2-1; TRBD2 agrees at 9 bases. Germline V gives CDR1 SGHRS, CDR2 YFSETQ. The CDR3 runs 18 residues. V lost 2 bases to trimming and J lost 1 base; unmatched junction nucleotides: 10. CDR3: CASSFYPTSGTSYNEQFF. CDR3 in DNA: TGCGCCAGCAGCTTTTACCCGACTAGCGGAACTTCCTACAATGAGCAGTTCTTC.

This clonotype came up a few times. This sequence joins TRBV5-1 and TRBJ2-1, with 12 bases lining up with TRBD2. Germline V lookup: CDR1 SGHRS, CDR2 YFSETQ. The CDR3 is 15 residues long. Germline trimming cut 4 bases from V and 7 bases from J; bases unmatched to any gene: 6. The CDR3 is CASSPRLAGANEQFF. Written as DNA, the CDR3 is TGCGCCAGCAGCCCACGACTAGCGGGGGCTAATGAGCAGTTCTTC.

The chain recombines TRBV12-3 or TRBV12-4 with TRBJ2-7; 11 positions match TRBD1. CDR3 size: 17 residues. J lost 2 bases, V lost 6 bases, and 12 bases had no gene match. In DNA, the CDR3 is TGTGCCAGCAGAACGGACAGGGGGCGGTTTAGAGCCTACGAGCAGTACTTC. Translating gives CASRTDRGRFRAYEQYF.

This sequence joins TRBV20-1 and TRBJ2-7; 9 nucleotides match TRBD2. Trimming removed 4 bases from V and 2 bases from J; junction bases left unmatched: 9. CDR3 size: 15 residues. Germline V gives CDR1 DFQATT, CDR2 SNEGSKA (reference sequence). CDR3 coding DNA: TGCAGTGCTAAGCTCCCCCTAGCGGGGACCTACGAGCAGTACTTC. Its translation is CSAKLPLAGTYEQYF.

This clonotype has ten or more counts. The gene calls are TRBV7-9 and TRBJ2-7, with D hard to call. The germline CDR1 and CDR2 sequences are SEHNR and FQNEAQ (reference sequence). The CDR3 contains 12 residues. Between the trimmed V and J ends, which lost 6 bases and 4 bases, there was a span of 10 bases. CDR3 nucleotides: TGTGCCAGCAGTCCTCGCGGTTACGAGCAGTACTTC. Its protein is CASSPRGYEQYF.

This chain connects TRBV27 to TRBJ2-6, with D tentatively TRBD1 (5 bases). Germline-derived CDR1 and CDR2 are MNHEY and SMNVEV (reference sequence). Trimming cost V 4 bases and J 3 bases, with 10 bases left between them. The CDR3 consists of 15 residues. In nucleotides, the CDR3 is TGTGCCAGCAGTTCCCAGGGCAATGGGGCCAACGTCCTGACTTTC. This sequence encodes CASSSQGNGANVLTF.

The chain links TRBV7-2 to TRBJ2-7; 8 bases map to TRBD2. Trimming removed 2 bases from V and 7 bases from J; junction bases left unmatched: 10. The length of the CDR3 is 15 residues. Germline CDR1 and CDR2: SGHTA and FQGNSA. Here the CDR3 DNA reads TGTGCCAGCAGCTTATTGGGACTAGAATACAATGAGCAGTACTTC. Translating gives CASSLLGLEYNEQYF.

The chain links TRBV27 to TRBJ2-3; D is perhaps TRBD1 (6 bases). The CDR3 runs 14 residues. Per germline, CDR1 MNHEY and CDR2 SMNVEV (reference sequence). Trimming cost V 1 base and J 14 bases, with 19 bases left between them. This chain's CDR3 is CASSLYTGRGYAYF. CDR3 nucleotide sequence: TGTGCCAGCAGTTTATATACAGGGCGCGGATACGCGTATTTT.

The chain recombines TRBV25-1 with TRBJ2-2; D gene unclear. This CDR3 has 16 residues. CDR1 and CDR2 from the germline V gene are MGHDK and SYGVNS. Trimming left V 1 base short and J 4 bases short, with 13 bases between. The DNA for the CDR3 is TGTGCCAGCAGTGAATCGGGCCTGCGAGGCACCGGGGAGCTGTTTTTT. Translated, it gives CASSESGLRGTGELFF.